The 8 T cell receptor beta chains presented below share a single source sample, sequenced in a study of shared clonotypes between healthy human individuals. CD8 cells classed as naive were CD45RO-negative and positively selected for CCR7, excluding terminally differentiated effector memory CD45RA+ cells. The table came from immunoSEQ multiplex PCR; TCRdb's copy has only in-frame clones and leaves some out. The sample lists millions of clones, about 94% occurring once. The specimen sequenced was naive CD8+ T cells sorted from blood. These receptors all stem from a man aged 18 to 29 in good health.

The V call is TRBV2, the J call TRBJ2-3, with a possible D match to TRBD2 (5 bases). This CDR3 is 16 amino acids long. Trimming took off 2 bases at V and 3 bases at J, with 15 bases between the two ends. CDR1 is SNHLY and CDR2 is FYNNEI in the germline V gene. In nucleotides, the CDR3 is TGTGCCAGCAGTGAATGGTCTAGCTGGAATACAGATACGCAGTATTTT. Its translation is CASSEWSSWNTDTQYF.

As regards this clone: Other DNA sequences in this sample translate to the same CDR3. CDR3 coding DNA: TGTGCCTGGAGTGTAAGTAATACTGAAGCTTTCTTT. This sequence encodes CAWSVSNTEAFF. The gene calls are TRBV30 and TRBJ1-1; no clear D gene. V lost 0 bases and J 5 bases, leaving 7 bases between the germline ends. Germline CDR1 is GTSNPN and CDR2 is SVGIG (reference sequence). The CDR3 contains 12 residues.

The chain couples TRBV6-5 to TRBJ2-7; 8 nucleotides line up with TRBD1. Germline-derived CDR1 and CDR2 are MNHEY and SVGAGI. Trimming removed 7 bases from V and 6 bases from J; junction bases left unmatched: 11. The CDR3 spans 14 residues. The CDR3, as DNA: TGTGCCAGCACCCCAGGACAGGGAGGACTCGAGCAGTACTTC. Its translation: CASTPGQGGLEQYF.

The chain is built from TRBV6-5 and TRBJ2-2, with D perhaps matching TRBD1 or TRBD2 (5 bases each). The length of the CDR3 is 12 residues. Trimming cost V 10 bases and J 6 bases, with 12 bases left between them. CDR1 is MNHEY and CDR2 is SVGAGI in the germline V gene. The CDR3 nucleotides read TGTGCCACCGGGACCGGCGCCGGGGAGCTGTTTTTT. It encodes CATGTGAGELFF.

Worth noting for this clone: Being one base from a much bigger clone, this may be a read error. Other DNA sequences from this sample encode an identical CDR3 as well. The genes are TRBV7-9 and TRBJ2-7; tentative D call: TRBD1 (5 bases). Trimming removed 5 bases at V and 3 bases at J, with 8 bases between. The CDR3 has 12 residues. The germline CDR1 and CDR2 sequences are SEHNR and FQNEAQ (reference sequence). CDR3 in amino acids: CASSLGVYEQYF. DNA of the CDR3: TGTGCCAGCAGCCTAGGGGTCTACGAGCAGTACTTC. Filled out from reference TRBV7-9 and TRBJ2-7, the complete variable domain reads DTGVSQNPRHKITKRGQNVTFRCDPISEHNRLYWYRQTLGQGPEFLTYFQNEAQLEKSRLLSDRFSAERPKGSFSTLEIQRTEQGDSAMYLCASSLGVYEQYFGPGTRLTVT.

This clone was counted once. The chain carries TRBV29-1 and TRBJ2-1; D possibly matches TRBD1 or TRBD2 (5 bases each). CDR3 length: 13 amino acids. The V gene lost 6 bases and the J gene lost 4 bases, with 13 bases spanning the gap. The germline CDR1 and CDR2 sequences are SQVTM and ANQGSEA. This chain's CDR3 is CSVVSGLYNEQFF. CDR3 DNA sequence: TGCAGCGTGGTCTCGGGGCTGTACAATGAGCAGTTCTTC.

J is TRBJ2-7 and V is TRBV6-5, with 10 bases identical to TRBD2. V lost 0 bases, J lost 6 bases, and 8 bases stayed unmatched. Germline-derived CDR1 and CDR2 are MNHEY and SVGAGI. There are 16 residues in the CDR3. The DNA of the CDR3 is TGTGCCAGCAGTTACTCGTCTGCCGGGACTAGCGCCGAGCAGTACTTC. Amino acid sequence: CASSYSSAGTSAEQYF.

The gene calls are TRBV4-1 and TRBJ2-7, with 7 bases aligning to TRBD2. V lost 5 bases, J lost 2 bases, and 6 bases stayed unmatched. Germline-derived CDR1 and CDR2 are MGHRA and YSYEKL. This CDR3 has 14 residues. The CDR3 region is CASSDRGVAYEQYF. The CDR3 DNA sequence: TGCGCCAGCAGCGATCGGGGGGTAGCCTACGAGCAGTACTTC.